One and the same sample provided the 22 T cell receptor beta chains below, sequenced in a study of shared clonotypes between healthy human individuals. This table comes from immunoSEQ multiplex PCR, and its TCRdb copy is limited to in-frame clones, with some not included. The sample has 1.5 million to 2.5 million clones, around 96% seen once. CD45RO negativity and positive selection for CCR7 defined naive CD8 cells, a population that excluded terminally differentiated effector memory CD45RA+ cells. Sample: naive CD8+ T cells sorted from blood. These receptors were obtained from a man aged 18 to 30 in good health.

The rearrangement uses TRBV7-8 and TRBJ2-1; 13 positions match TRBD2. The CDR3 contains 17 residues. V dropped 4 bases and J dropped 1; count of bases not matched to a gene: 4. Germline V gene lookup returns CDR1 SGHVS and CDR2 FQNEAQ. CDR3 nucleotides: TGTGCCAGCAGCTCCCGACTAGCGGGAGGATCCTACAATGAGCAGTTCTTC. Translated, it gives CASSSRLAGGSYNEQFF.

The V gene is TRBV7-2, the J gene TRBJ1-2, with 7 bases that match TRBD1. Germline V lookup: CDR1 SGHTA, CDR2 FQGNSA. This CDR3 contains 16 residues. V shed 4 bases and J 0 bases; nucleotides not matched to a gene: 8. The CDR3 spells CASSSTGLLANYGYTF. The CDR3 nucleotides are TGTGCCAGCAGCTCGACAGGGTTACTAGCTAACTATGGCTACACCTTC. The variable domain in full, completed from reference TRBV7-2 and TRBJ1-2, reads GAGVSQSPSNKVTEKGKDVELRCDPISGHTALYWYRQSLGQGLEFLIYFQGNSAPDKSGLPSDRFSAERTGGSVSTLTIQRTQQEDSAVYLCASSSTGLLANYGYTFGSGTRLTVV.

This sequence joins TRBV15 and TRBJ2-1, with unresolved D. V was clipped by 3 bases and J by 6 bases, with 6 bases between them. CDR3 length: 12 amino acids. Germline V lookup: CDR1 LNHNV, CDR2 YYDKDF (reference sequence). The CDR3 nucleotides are TGTGCCACCAGCAGCCCCCCCAATGAGCAGTTCTTC. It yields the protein CATSSPPNEQFF.

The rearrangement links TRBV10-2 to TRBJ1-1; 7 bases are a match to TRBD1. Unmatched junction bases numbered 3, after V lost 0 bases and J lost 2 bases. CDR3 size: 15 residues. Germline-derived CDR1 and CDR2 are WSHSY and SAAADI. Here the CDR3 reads CASSESRGRNTEAFF. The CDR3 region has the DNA TGCGCCAGCAGTGAGTCAAGGGGGCGCAACACTGAAGCTTTCTTT.

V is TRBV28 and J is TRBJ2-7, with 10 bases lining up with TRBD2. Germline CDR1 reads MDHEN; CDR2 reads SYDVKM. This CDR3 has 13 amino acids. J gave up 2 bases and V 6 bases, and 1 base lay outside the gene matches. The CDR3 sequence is CASRSGGAYEQYF. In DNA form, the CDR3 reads TGTGCCAGCAGAAGCGGGGGGGCCTACGAGCAGTACTTC.

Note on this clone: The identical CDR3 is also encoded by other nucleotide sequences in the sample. For the CDR3, the DNA is TGTGCCAGTAGTACGCCGGGACAGTCCTACGAGCAGTACTTC. Translating it yields CASSTPGQSYEQYF. V gene TRBV19 combines with J gene TRBJ2-7; 7 bases are shared with TRBD1. In germline, CDR1 is LNHDA, CDR2 SQIVND (reference sequence). V gave up 4 bases and J gave up 1 base; unmatched junction bases: 4. The CDR3 is made up of 14 amino acids.

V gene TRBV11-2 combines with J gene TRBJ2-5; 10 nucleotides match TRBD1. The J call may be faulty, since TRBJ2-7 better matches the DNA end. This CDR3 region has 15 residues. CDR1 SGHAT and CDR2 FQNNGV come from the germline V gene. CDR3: CASSLAGQGRDEQYF. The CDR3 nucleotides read TGTGCCAGCAGCTTAGCGGGACAGGGGCGTGACGAGCAGTACTTC.

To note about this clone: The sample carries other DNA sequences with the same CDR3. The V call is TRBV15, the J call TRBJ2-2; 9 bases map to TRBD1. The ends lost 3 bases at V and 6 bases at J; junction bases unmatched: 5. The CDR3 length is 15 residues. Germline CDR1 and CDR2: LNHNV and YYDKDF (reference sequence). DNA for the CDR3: TGTGCCACCAGCAGGGACAGGGGTAGTGCCGGGGAGCTGTTTTTT. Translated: CATSRDRGSAGELFF.

The CDR3 loop reads CASSLAGTVYGYTF. CDR3 in DNA: TGTGCCAGCAGTTTAGCCGGGACAGTCTATGGCTACACCTTC. The chain employs TRBV28 and TRBJ1-2; TRBD1 agrees at 7 bases. The CDR3 has 14 residues. V trimming: 2 bases; J trimming: 4 bases; junction bases outside the gene matches: 4. From germline, CDR1 is MDHEN and CDR2 SYDVKM.

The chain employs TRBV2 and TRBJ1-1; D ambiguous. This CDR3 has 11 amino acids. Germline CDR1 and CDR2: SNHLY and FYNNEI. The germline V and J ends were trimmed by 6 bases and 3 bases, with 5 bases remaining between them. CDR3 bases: TGTGCCAGCAGGGACTACACTGAAGCTTTCTTT. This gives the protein CASRDYTEAFF.

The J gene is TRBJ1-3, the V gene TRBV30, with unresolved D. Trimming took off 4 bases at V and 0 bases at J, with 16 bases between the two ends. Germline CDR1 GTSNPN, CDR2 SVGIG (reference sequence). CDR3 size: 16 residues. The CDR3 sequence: CAWIPLPGSSGNTIYF. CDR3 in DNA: TGTGCCTGGATCCCACTTCCGGGAAGCTCTGGAAACACCATATATTTT.

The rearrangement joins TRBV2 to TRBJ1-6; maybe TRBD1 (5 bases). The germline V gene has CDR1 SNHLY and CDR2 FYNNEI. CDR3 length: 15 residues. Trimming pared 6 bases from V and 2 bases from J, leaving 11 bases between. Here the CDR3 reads CASSQTVPYNSPLHF. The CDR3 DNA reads TGTGCCAGCAGCCAGACAGTTCCCTATAATTCACCCCTCCACTTT.

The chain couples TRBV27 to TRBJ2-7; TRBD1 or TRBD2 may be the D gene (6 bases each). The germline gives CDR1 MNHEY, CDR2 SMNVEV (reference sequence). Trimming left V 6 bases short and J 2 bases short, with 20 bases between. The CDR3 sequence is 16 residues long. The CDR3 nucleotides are TGTGCCAGCAGCCTCTTCGCGGGACACCCTACCTACGAGCAGTACTTC. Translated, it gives CASSLFAGHPTYEQYF.

The CDR3 region is CASTPPRGGPDTQYF. The CDR3 DNA reads TGCGCCAGCACCCCCCCGAGGGGGGGACCAGATACGCAGTATTTT. The chain employs TRBV10-1 and TRBJ2-3, with a weak D call TRBD2 (7 bases). The CDR3 totals 15 residues. V was trimmed by 7 bases and J by 4 bases, leaving 18 bases between them. The germline CDR1 and CDR2 sequences are WNHNN and SYGVQD (reference sequence).

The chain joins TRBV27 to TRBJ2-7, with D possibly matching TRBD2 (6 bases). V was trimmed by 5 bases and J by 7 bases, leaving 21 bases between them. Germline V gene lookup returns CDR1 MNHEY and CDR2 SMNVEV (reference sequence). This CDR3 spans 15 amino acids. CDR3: CASSVVGGEPGEQYF. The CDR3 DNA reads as TGTGCCAGCAGTGTGGTAGGAGGGGAACCTGGGGAGCAGTACTTC.

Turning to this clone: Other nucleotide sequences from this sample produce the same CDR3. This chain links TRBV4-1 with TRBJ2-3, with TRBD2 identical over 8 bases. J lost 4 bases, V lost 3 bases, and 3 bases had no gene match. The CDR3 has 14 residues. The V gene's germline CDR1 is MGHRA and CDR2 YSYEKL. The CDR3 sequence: CASSHREGADTQYF. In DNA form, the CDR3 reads TGCGCCAGCAGCCACCGGGAGGGGGCAGATACGCAGTATTTT.

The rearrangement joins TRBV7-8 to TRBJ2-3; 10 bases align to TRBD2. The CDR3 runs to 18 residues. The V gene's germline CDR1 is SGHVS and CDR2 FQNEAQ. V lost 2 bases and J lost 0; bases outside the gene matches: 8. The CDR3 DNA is TGTGCCAGCAGCTTACCGAGGACTAGCGGAGCTAGCACAGATACGCAGTATTTT. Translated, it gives CASSLPRTSGASTDTQYF. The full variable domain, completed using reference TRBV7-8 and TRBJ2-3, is GAGVSQSPRYKVAKRGQDVALRCDPISGHVSLFWYQQALGQGPEFLTYFQNEAQLDKSGLPSDRFFAERPEGSVSTLKIQRTQQEDSAVYLCASSLPRTSGASTDTQYFGPGTRLTVL.

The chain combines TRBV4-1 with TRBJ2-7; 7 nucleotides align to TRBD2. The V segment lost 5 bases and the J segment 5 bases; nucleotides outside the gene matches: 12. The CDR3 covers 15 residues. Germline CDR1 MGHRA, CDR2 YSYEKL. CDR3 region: CASSNGEGTTNEQYF. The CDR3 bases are TGCGCCAGCAGCAACGGGGAGGGCACGACAAACGAGCAGTACTTC.

The CDR3 spells CASSLFQTDLNGYTF. The CDR3 DNA sequence: TGCGCCAGCAGCTTGTTTCAGACAGACCTGAATGGCTACACCTTC. The chain links TRBV5-1 to TRBJ1-2; D is perhaps TRBD1 (5 bases). The CDR3 covers 15 residues. The V end lost 1 base, the J end lost 6 bases, and 16 bases lay between the germline ends. Germline-derived CDR1 and CDR2 are SGHRS and YFSETQ.

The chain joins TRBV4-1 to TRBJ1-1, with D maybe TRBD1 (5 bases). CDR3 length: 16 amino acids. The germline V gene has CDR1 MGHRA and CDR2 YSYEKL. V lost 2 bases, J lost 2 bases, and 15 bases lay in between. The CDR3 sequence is CASSQNIQGGNTEAFF. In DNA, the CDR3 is TGCGCCAGCAGCCAAAACATCCAGGGTGGTAACACTGAAGCTTTCTTT.

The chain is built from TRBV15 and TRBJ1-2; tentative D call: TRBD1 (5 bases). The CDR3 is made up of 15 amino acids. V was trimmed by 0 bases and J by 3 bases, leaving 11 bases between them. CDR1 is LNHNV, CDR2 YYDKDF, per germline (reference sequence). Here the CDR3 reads CATSRDRGTDYGYTF. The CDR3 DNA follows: TGTGCCACCAGCAGAGATCGGGGGACGGACTATGGCTACACCTTC.

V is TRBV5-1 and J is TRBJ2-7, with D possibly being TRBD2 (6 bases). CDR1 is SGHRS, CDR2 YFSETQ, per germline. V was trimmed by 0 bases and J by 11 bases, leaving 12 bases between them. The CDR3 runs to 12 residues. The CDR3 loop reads CASSLDRGAKYF. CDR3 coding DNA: TGCGCCAGCAGCTTGGATCGCGGGGCGAAGTACTTC.